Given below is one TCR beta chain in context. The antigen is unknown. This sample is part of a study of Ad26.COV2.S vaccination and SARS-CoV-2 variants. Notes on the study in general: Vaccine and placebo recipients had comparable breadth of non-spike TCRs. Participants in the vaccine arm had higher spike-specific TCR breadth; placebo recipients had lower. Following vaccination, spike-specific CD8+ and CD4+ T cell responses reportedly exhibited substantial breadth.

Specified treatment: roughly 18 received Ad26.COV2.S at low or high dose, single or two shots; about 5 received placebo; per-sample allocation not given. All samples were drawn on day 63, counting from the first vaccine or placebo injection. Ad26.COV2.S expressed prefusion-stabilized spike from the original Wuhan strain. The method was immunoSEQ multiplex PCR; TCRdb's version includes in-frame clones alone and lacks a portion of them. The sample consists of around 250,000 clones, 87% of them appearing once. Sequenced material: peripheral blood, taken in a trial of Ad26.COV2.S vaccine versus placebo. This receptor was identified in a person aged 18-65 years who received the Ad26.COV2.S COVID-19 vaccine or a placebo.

The DNA for the CDR3 is TGTGCCAGCTCCTATTCGGCCAGCACAGATACGCAGTATTTT. Protein product: CASSYSASTDTQYF. V gene TRBV18 combines with J gene TRBJ2-3; D not certain. CDR1 and CDR2 from the germline V gene are KGHSH and LQKENI. V gave up 6 bases and J gave up 0 bases, with 10 bases separating them. The CDR3 runs 14 residues.